This T cell receptor beta chain was retrieved from a study of T cell responses to AZD1222 COVID-19 vaccine. The study's findings and limits: Mostly white British, mostly female donors; authors suggested clonal diversity may be underestimated. Spike-specific TCR repertoires showed rising breadth and depth after two AZD1222 doses.

In this sample, this clone turned up a few times. Its antigen is unidentified. Clones were sequenced by immunoSEQ multiplex PCR, and TCRdb holds only the in-frame ones, with some missing. Found here are roughly 120,000 clones, roughly 92% of them singletons; the top ten hold roughly 2.5%. The V and J ends lost 10 bases and 3 bases respectively, with 18 bases between them. The germline V gene encodes CDR1 ENHRY and CDR2 SYGVKD. The length of the CDR3 is 15 residues. The input for sequencing was peripheral blood, taken 28 days after the second AZD1222 dose. This clonotype was obtained from an adult who received the AZD1222 COVID-19 vaccine. This chain connects TRBV10-3 to TRBJ1-4; tentative D call: TRBD1 (5 bases). The CDR3 region has the DNA TGTGCCAGCCGAACAGGTGGAGGGGCTAATGAAAAACTGTTTTTT. It yields the protein CASRTGGGANEKLFF.